A single sample gave rise to the 30 T cell receptor beta chains below, sequenced in a study of technical replicates of blood from a handful of donors. Using immunoSEQ multiplex PCR, the repertoire was profiled, and TCRdb retains in-frame clones only, with some absent. The sample shows about 100,000 clones, approximately 96% of them seen only once. Specimen: T cells isolated from PBMCs. The receptors come from a human donor in good health.

The chain couples TRBV11-2 to TRBJ2-2; D is perhaps TRBD2 (7 bases). Germline V lookup: CDR1 SGHAT, CDR2 FQNNGV. This CDR3 region has 16 residues. Trimming removed 4 bases from V and 5 bases from J, with 17 bases in between. The CDR3 protein is CASSSLLGGLTGELFF. CDR3 in DNA: TGTGCCAGCAGCTCCCTCCTGGGGGGGCTTACCGGGGAGCTGTTTTTT.

The chain combines TRBV7-9 with TRBJ2-5, with TRBD1 matching 7 bases. The V gene's germline CDR1 is SEHNR and CDR2 FQNEAQ (reference sequence). CDR3 size: 16 residues. Trimming cost V 4 bases and J 4 bases; bases outside gene matches: 12. CDR3 region: CASSSPRQGLGETQYF. CDR3 bases: TGTGCCAGCAGCTCACCAAGACAGGGCTTAGGAGAGACCCAGTACTTC.

The V and J genes are TRBV6-4 and TRBJ2-7; the match to TRBD1 covers 10 bases. Unmatched junction bases numbered 9, after V lost 5 bases and J lost 5 bases. Germline V gives CDR1 MRHNA, CDR2 SNTAGT. CDR3 length: 15 amino acids. CDR3 nucleotide sequence: TGTGCCAGCAGTTCTACCGGGACAGGGGTCCACGAGCAGTACTTC. It is translated as CASSSTGTGVHEQYF.

This clone was recorded only once. The chain combines TRBV28 with TRBJ1-1; no clear D gene. This CDR3 is 13 amino acids long. Germline CDR1 and CDR2: MDHEN and SYDVKM. Trimming shortened V by 9 bases and J by 0 bases, and 11 bases separated the two germline ends. This chain's CDR3 is CASRNTMNTEAFF. CDR3 coding DNA: TGTGCCAGTAGGAACACTATGAACACTGAAGCTTTCTTT.

The genes are TRBV6-5 and TRBJ1-4; no clear D. Between the trimmed V and J ends, which lost 6 bases and 4 bases, there was a span of 12 bases. Per the germline V gene, CDR1 is MNHEY and CDR2 is SVGAGI. The CDR3 extends over 14 amino acids. The CDR3 spells CASSNGPGNEKLFF. In DNA, the CDR3 is TGTGCCAGCAGCAATGGGCCCGGTAATGAAAAACTGTTTTTT.

This chain uses TRBV27 with TRBJ1-5; 10 bases are a match to TRBD1. Germline CDR1 is MNHEY and CDR2 is SMNVEV (reference sequence). The length of the CDR3 is 17 residues. Trimming removed 3 bases from V and 3 bases from J; junction bases left unmatched: 8. The CDR3 nucleotides are TGTGCCAGCAGTTTCAGATTGGGACAGGGGATCAATCAGCCCCAGCATTTT. Translating it yields CASSFRLGQGINQPQHF.

A single count supports this clone. V gene TRBV29-1 combines with J gene TRBJ2-2, with a possible D match to TRBD2 (5 bases). The germline CDR1 and CDR2 sequences are SQVTM and ANQGSEA. V was trimmed by 5 bases and J by 7 bases, leaving 8 bases between them. This CDR3 has 11 residues. The chain's CDR3 is CSVKRDGELFF. The CDR3 DNA is TGCAGCGTTAAGAGGGACGGGGAGCTGTTTTTT.

This chain connects TRBV10-2 to TRBJ2-7; TRBD2 might be the D (6 bases). This CDR3 is 13 amino acids long. Trimming stripped 8 bases from V and 2 bases from J, with 13 bases between. Per germline, CDR1 WSHSY and CDR2 SAAADI. CDR3 residues: CASLGLLAYEQYF. CDR3 DNA sequence: TGCGCCAGCCTGGGACTCCTTGCCTACGAGCAGTACTTC.

This clone appeared a single time. CDR3 DNA: TGTGCCATCAGTGAGTCGGTGGGCGGGGAGACCCAGTACTTC. Protein product: CAISESVGGETQYF. The V call is TRBV10-3, the J call TRBJ2-5; D might be TRBD2 (5 bases). Between the trimmed V and J ends, which lost 0 bases and 5 bases, there was a span of 10 bases. The CDR3 is 14 residues long. CDR1 ENHRY and CDR2 SYGVKD come from the germline V gene.

This chain connects TRBV19 to TRBJ1-4, with D perhaps TRBD1 (5 bases). Germline V gene lookup returns CDR1 LNHDA and CDR2 SQIVND (reference sequence). This CDR3 has 14 residues. V gave up 5 bases and J gave up 3 bases, with 10 bases separating them. Here the CDR3 reads CASSEQASNEKLFF. CDR3 nucleotide sequence: TGTGCCAGTAGTGAACAGGCCTCTAATGAAAAACTGTTTTTT. Full variable domain (remainder filled in from reference TRBV19 and TRBJ1-4): DGGITQSPKYLFRKEGQNVTLSCEQNLNHDAMYWYRQDPGQGLRLIYYSQIVNDFQKGDIAEGYSVSREKKESFPLTVTSAQKNPTAFYLCASSEQASNEKLFFGSGTQLSVL.

This chain joins TRBV7-6 and TRBJ1-3; D unresolved. The V gene's germline CDR1 is SGHVS and CDR2 FNYEAQ. Trimming took off 0 bases at V and 0 bases at J, with 6 bases between the two ends. This CDR3 spans 15 amino acids. CDR3 bases: TGTGCCAGCAGCTTAGCGAGTCACTCTGGAAACACCATATATTTT. Protein sequence: CASSLASHSGNTIYF. The entire variable domain, with the rest obtained from reference TRBV7-6 and TRBJ1-3, is as follows: GAGVSQSPRYKVTKRGQDVALRCDPISGHVSLYWYRQALGQGPEFLTYFNYEAQQDKSGLPNDRFSAERPEGSISTLTIQRTEQRDSAMYRCASSLASHSGNTIYFGEGSWLTVV.

V usage is TRBV29-1 and J usage is TRBJ2-5, with D tentatively TRBD2 (5 bases). V lost 4 bases, J lost 4 bases, and 7 bases lay in between. Germline V gives CDR1 SQVTM, CDR2 ANQGSEA. The CDR3 runs to 11 residues. Here the CDR3 reads CSVARGETQYF. CDR3 nucleotides: TGCAGCGTTGCACGGGGAGAGACCCAGTACTTC.

The chain uses TRBV14 and TRBJ2-2; D unresolved. Germline loops: CDR1 SGHDN, CDR2 FVKESK. The germline V and J ends were trimmed by 0 bases and 3 bases, with 8 bases remaining between them. The CDR3 totals 15 residues. The CDR3 nucleotides read TGTGCCAGCAGCCAAGAATCTTCTTACACCGGGGAGCTGTTTTTT. Amino acids: CASSQESSYTGELFF. The whole variable domain, filled in from reference TRBV14 and TRBJ2-2, reads EAGVTQFPSHSVIEKGQTVTLRCDPISGHDNLYWYRRVMGKEIKFLLHFVKESKQDESGMPNNRFLAERTGGTYSTLKVQPAELEDSGVYFCASSQESSYTGELFFGEGSRLTVL.

This clone was picked up one time. This rearrangement joins TRBV5-6 to TRBJ1-6; 9 bases are a match to TRBD1. The germline V gene has CDR1 SGHDT and CDR2 YYEEEE. CDR3 length equals 15 residues. J lost 10 bases, V lost 3 bases, and 8 bases had no gene match. This CDR3 is CASSSGQGWDSPLHF. CDR3 bases: TGTGCCAGCAGCTCGGGACAGGGTTGGGACTCACCCCTCCACTTT.

J is TRBJ2-2 and V is TRBV6-6; tentative D call: TRBD1 (6 bases). In germline, CDR1 is MNHNY, CDR2 SVGAGI (reference sequence). V gave up 6 bases and J gave up 9 bases, with 14 bases separating them. CDR3 length equals 13 residues. The CDR3 bases are TGTGCCAGCAGCCAGACAGGTGTGCGGGAGCTGTTTTTT. Translation: CASSQTGVRELFF.

J is TRBJ2-1 and V is TRBV7-9, with D perhaps TRBD1 (6 bases). V lost 1 base to trimming and J lost 12 bases, with 16 bases between them. Germline V lookup: CDR1 SEHNR, CDR2 FQNEAQ (reference sequence). The CDR3 is 14 amino acids. CDR3 in DNA: TGTGCCAGCAGCTTAGAACAGGGAAGACGCGGGCAGTTCTTC. Encoded protein: CASSLEQGRRGQFF.

The rearrangement uses TRBV7-9 and TRBJ2-7; no firm D call. Looked up from germline, CDR1 is SEHNR and CDR2 is FQNEAQ (reference sequence). Trimming removed 1 base from V and 3 bases from J, with 10 bases in between. This CDR3 is built from 14 residues. For the CDR3, the DNA is TGTGCCAGCAGCTTAGGCGTATTTGGCTACGAGCAGTACTTC. Its translation: CASSLGVFGYEQYF. The full variable domain, in which reference TRBV7-9 and TRBJ2-7 provide the parts outside the CDR3, is DTGVSQNPRHKITKRGQNVTFRCDPISEHNRLYWYRQTLGQGPEFLTYFQNEAQLEKSRLLSDRFSAERPKGSFSTLEIQRTEQGDSAMYLCASSLGVFGYEQYFGPGTRLTVT.

This chain joins TRBV6-5 and TRBJ2-7; D possibly corresponds to TRBD2 (5 bases). CDR3 length: 15 residues. Germline V lookup: CDR1 MNHEY, CDR2 SVGAGI. Trimming stripped 2 bases from V and 1 base from J, with 12 bases between. CDR3 DNA: TGTGCCAGCAGTTACCATGGACTCACTTCCTACGAGCAGTACTTC. Translating gives CASSYHGLTSYEQYF.

The V gene is TRBV5-4, the J gene TRBJ2-1, with 10 bases fitting TRBD2. With V trimmed by 3 bases and J by 4 bases, 1 base remained unmatched. The CDR3 spans 14 residues. The germline CDR1 and CDR2 sequences are SGHNT and YYREEE (reference sequence). The CDR3 nucleotides read TGTGCCAGCAGCTGGGGACTAGCGTACAATGAGCAGTTCTTC. It is translated as CASSWGLAYNEQFF.

The CDR3, as DNA: TGTGCCAGCAGTCAGACAACGCGCGGGTACACTGAAGCTTTCTTT. It encodes CASSQTTRGYTEAFF. The gene calls are TRBV6-4 and TRBJ1-1; D is unclear. Trimming removed 5 bases from V and 3 bases from J, with 16 bases in between. Germline V gene sequence: CDR1 MRHNA, CDR2 SNTAGT. This CDR3 is built from 15 residues.

The V gene is TRBV18, the J gene TRBJ1-6, with 9 bases fitting TRBD1. CDR1 is KGHSH and CDR2 is LQKENI in the germline V gene. The CDR3 consists of 16 residues. V lost 0 bases, J lost 6 bases, and 3 bases stayed unmatched. CDR3 DNA sequence: TGTGCCAGCTCACCACCGGGACAGGGCCCTAATTCACCCCTCCACTTT. Amino acid sequence: CASSPPGQGPNSPLHF.

In its sample, this clone was seen a few times. This chain links TRBV25-1 with TRBJ2-5; 8 nucleotides match TRBD1. The length of the CDR3 is 13 residues. The V segment lost 6 bases and the J segment 4 bases; nucleotides outside the gene matches: 4. Germline CDR1 and CDR2: MGHDK and SYGVNS. CDR3 nucleotide sequence: TGTGCCAGCAGAACCGGGACAGGAGAGACCCAGTACTTC. Translating gives CASRTGTGETQYF.

The genes are TRBV4-1 and TRBJ1-3; unclear D gene. Germline V CDR1 and CDR2: MGHRA, YSYEKL. Trimming left V 1 base short and J 0 bases short, with 10 bases between. This CDR3 spans 16 amino acids. CDR3 protein: CASSQVETHSGNTIYF. The CDR3 DNA reads as TGCGCCAGCAGCCAAGTGGAGACCCACTCTGGAAACACCATATATTTT.

This sequence joins TRBV27 and TRBJ2-7, with TRBD1 as a possible D gene (5 bases). Trimming shortened V by 8 bases and J by 2 bases, and 22 bases separated the two germline ends. The length of the CDR3 is 16 residues. Germline-derived CDR1 and CDR2 are MNHEY and SMNVEV (reference sequence). The CDR3 DNA follows: TGTGCCAGCCAGGGATATTTCGGGTCTGATACCTACGAGCAGTACTTC. Encoded protein: CASQGYFGSDTYEQYF.

The chain couples TRBV19 to TRBJ2-5, with 8 bases aligning to TRBD2. V lost 1 base, J lost 4 bases, and 5 bases stayed unmatched. Germline V CDR1 and CDR2: LNHDA, SQIVND (reference sequence). There are 15 residues in the CDR3. The CDR3 spells CASSIAGGPLETQYF. The CDR3 DNA sequence: TGTGCCAGTAGTATAGCGGGGGGGCCTTTAGAGACCCAGTACTTC.

The chain couples TRBV13 to TRBJ2-7; tentative D call: TRBD1 (5 bases). This CDR3 region has 18 residues. V was trimmed by 5 bases and J by 3 bases, leaving 26 bases between them. Germline assignment: CDR1 PRHDT and CDR2 FYEKMQ (reference sequence). The chain's CDR3 is CASSHRQRTSPLYYEQYF. CDR3 DNA sequence: TGTGCCAGCAGCCACCGACAGAGAACTTCCCCACTATACTACGAGCAGTACTTC. Drawing the rest from reference TRBV13 and TRBJ2-7, the complete variable domain is AAGVIQSPRHLIKEKRETATLKCYPIPRHDTVYWYQQGPGQDPQFLISFYEKMQSDKGSIPDRFSAQQFSDYHSELNMSSLELGDSALYFCASSHRQRTSPLYYEQYFGPGTRLTVT.

V and J are TRBV27 and TRBJ1-5, with D possibly being TRBD1 (6 bases). The CDR3 contains 15 residues. Germline CDR1 and CDR2: MNHEY and SMNVEV (reference sequence). Deletions cut 6 bases from V and 2 bases from J, with 14 bases between. The CDR3 loop is CASSNSGVGNQPQHF. CDR3 nucleotide sequence: TGTGCCAGCAGCAATTCAGGGGTTGGCAATCAGCCCCAGCATTTT.

This clone occurred once. This chain joins TRBV25-1 and TRBJ1-1; TRBD1 agrees at 7 bases. V lost 5 bases to trimming and J lost 1 base; unmatched junction nucleotides: 4. Germline CDR1 MGHDK, CDR2 SYGVNS. CDR3 length: 14 amino acids. Here the CDR3 reads CASSWGQRNTEAFF. CDR3 sequence (DNA): TGTGCCAGCAGTTGGGGACAGCGGAACACTGAAGCTTTCTTT.

The rearrangement joins TRBV6-5 to TRBJ1-4, with no clear D. CDR3 length: 13 amino acids. V was pared by 6 bases and J by 4 bases, with 9 bases between. Germline values: CDR1 MNHEY, CDR2 SVGAGI. CDR3 sequence: CASSPRGNEKLFF. CDR3 DNA sequence: TGTGCCAGCAGCCCACGGGGTAATGAAAAACTGTTTTTT.

V and J are TRBV11-2 and TRBJ2-3; D unclear. The CDR3 consists of 15 residues. The V end lost 5 bases, the J end lost 1 base, and 13 bases lay between the germline ends. Germline CDR1 SGHAT, CDR2 FQNNGV. The CDR3: CASSPLVPGTDTQYF. The CDR3 DNA sequence: TGTGCCAGCAGCCCCCTAGTCCCAGGCACAGATACGCAGTATTTT. The full variable domain, in which reference TRBV11-2 and TRBJ2-3 provide the parts outside the CDR3, is EAGVAQSPRYKIIEKRQSVAFWCNPISGHATLYWYQQILGQGPKLLIQFQNNGVVDDSQLPKDRFSAERLKGVDSTLKIQPAKLEDSAVYLCASSPLVPGTDTQYFGPGTRLTVL.